This T cell receptor beta chain was recorded in a study of blood T cell repertoires in COVID-19. This clone was counted between two and nine times. Ages ranged from about 18 to 89 years, with residence in approximately 25 US areas. Researchers sorted participants into cohorts using their self-reported clinical history. In the original workflow: Cell counts per sample came from amplifying reference gene primers. Libraries were prepared by immunoSEQ multiplex PCR; TCRdb keeps only in-frame clonotypes and omits some of them. Clonal size and the V and J genes are those of that table, whereas D and trimming came from the DNA. The table includes about 220,000 clones, 82% detected once. The germline V and J ends were trimmed by 6 bases and 0 bases, with 9 bases remaining between them. The CDR3 has 15 residues. CDR1 MNHEY and CDR2 SVGAGI come from the germline V gene.

Sequencing used PBMCs or T cells enriched from blood (not recorded which). This sequence joins TRBV6-5 and TRBJ1-6; perhaps TRBD1 as D (6 bases). The clonotype originates from a woman aged 55 to 70 who had recovered from COVID-19. This chain's CDR3 is CASRLDSSYNSPLHF. The CDR3 DNA follows: TGTGCCAGCAGACTGGACAGCTCCTATAATTCACCCCTCCACTTT.